These T cell receptor beta chains were read from a single sample in a study of CD8 T cells in ankylosing spondylitis. TCRdb recomputed calls from the 5' RACE reads with MiXCR, one row per CDR3 protein. The sample holds about 300,000 distinct CDR3 sequences; less than 25% are singletons and the top ten take roughly 3.4%. Sequenced: blood, either unsorted or a sorted T cell fraction (not recorded which). The receptors shown here come from a female donor with ankylosing spondylitis or in good health (not recorded which). The CDR3 runs from the conserved cysteine through the conserved F or W. The order of the fields is CDR3 length, V gene, J gene, clone size, CDR3 protein. Size is stated for part of the rows, as once, few or many counts, or as a class when the clone is expanded.

cdr3_length: 13
v_call: TRBV6-1
j_call: TRBJ2-7
clone_size: .
cdr3_aa: CASGDLVFHEQYF

cdr3_length: 12
v_call: TRBV29-1
j_call: TRBJ1-1
clone_size: many
cdr3_aa: CSASTARTEAFF

cdr3_length: 17
v_call: TRBV6-1
j_call: TRBJ1-6
clone_size: few
cdr3_aa: CASSQHRAGSYNSPLHF

cdr3_length: 14
v_call: TRBV19
j_call: TRBJ1-1
clone_size: many
cdr3_aa: CASTGQPGNTEAFF

cdr3_length: 14
v_call: TRBV20-1
j_call: TRBJ2-1
clone_size: many
cdr3_aa: CSARGLAVYNEQFF

cdr3_length: 16
v_call: TRBV20-1
j_call: TRBJ1-3
clone_size: few
cdr3_aa: CSARFQDWTSGNTIYF

cdr3_length: 14
v_call: TRBV7-2
j_call: TRBJ2-1
clone_size: .
cdr3_aa: CASSLGPAANEQSF

cdr3_length: 14
v_call: TRBV14
j_call: TRBJ1-4
clone_size: many
cdr3_aa: CASSEQATVGKLFF

cdr3_length: 15
v_call: TRBV7-2
j_call: TRBJ2-1
clone_size: .
cdr3_aa: CASTFTGRTYNEQFF

cdr3_length: 15
v_call: TRBV6-5
j_call: TRBJ2-7
clone_size: many
cdr3_aa: CASSYSSRDIYEQYF

cdr3_length: 14
v_call: TRBV27
j_call: TRBJ1-1
clone_size: few
cdr3_aa: CASSPSRGNTEAFF

cdr3_length: 14
v_call: TRBV29-1
j_call: TRBJ2-1
clone_size: .
cdr3_aa: CSGQSEGLGNEQFF